Following are 26 T cell receptor beta chains from one sample sequenced in a study of T cells after posttransplantation cyclophosphamide. Treatment was busulfan-fludarabine conditioning, a marrow graft, and cyclophosphamide on days +3 and +4. Sequenced by immunoSEQ multiplex PCR; TCRdb stores in-frame clones only, minus some. The repertoire consists of about 12,000 clones, with roughly 2% occurring once and the leading ten covering around 16%. The material sequenced was PBMCs, taken after allogeneic stem cell transplant with posttransplant cyclophosphamide. All receptors come from a young adult male patient who received an allogeneic stem cell transplant from a related donor, was CMV-positive, and had no GVHD. Some T cells may possibly be graft donor cells.

This clone has more than one count but fewer than ten. The CDR3 DNA reads as TGCGCCAGCAGCCTAAAGGACAAAAACTATGGCTACACCTTC. Its translation is CASSLKDKNYGYTF. The chain uses TRBV5-1 and TRBJ1-2; TRBD1 is a possible D gene (5 bases). The CDR3 contains 14 residues. V was pared by 4 bases and J by 2 bases, with 12 bases between. Germline values: CDR1 SGHRS, CDR2 YFSETQ.

The chain links TRBV6-6 to TRBJ2-3; D call uncertain. The ends were cut back, 8 bases at V and 0 bases at J, with 9 bases in the middle. From germline, CDR1 is MNHNY and CDR2 SVGAGI (reference sequence). CDR3 length: 13 amino acids. CDR3 DNA: TGTGCCAGCTCCCCTCCGAGCACAGATACGCAGTATTTT. Translation gives CASSPPSTDTQYF.

Within the sample, this clone is large. The chain carries TRBV19 and TRBJ1-1, with unresolved D. V was cut by 1 base and J by 0 bases, with 12 bases left in between. The germline V gene encodes CDR1 LNHDA and CDR2 SQIVND (reference sequence). CDR3 size: 16 residues. The DNA of the CDR3 is TGTGCCAGTAGTATAGTGGAGGGCAGAATGAACACTGAAGCTTTCTTT. It codes for CASSIVEGRMNTEAFF.

The chain has TRBV6-5 and TRBJ2-1, with 15 bases that match TRBD2. The CDR3 extends over 16 amino acids. Germline V gene sequence: CDR1 MNHEY, CDR2 SVGAGI. J was trimmed by 7 bases and V by 2 bases; bases with no gene match: 3. The DNA of the CDR3 is TGTGCCAGCAGTTACACCGGACTAGCGGGAGGGAATGAGCAGTTCTTC. It encodes CASSYTGLAGGNEQFF.

The V gene is TRBV27, the J gene TRBJ2-7, with 10 bases fitting TRBD2. There are 16 residues in the CDR3. Unmatched junction bases numbered 10, after V lost 2 bases and J lost 6 bases. Germline V CDR1 and CDR2: MNHEY, SMNVEV (reference sequence). CDR3 in amino acids: CASSLQPSGGPSEQYF. The DNA for the CDR3 is TGTGCCAGCAGTTTACAGCCTAGCGGGGGCCCTAGCGAGCAGTACTTC.

This sequence joins TRBV18 and TRBJ2-5; tentatively, D is TRBD2 (5 bases). Germline CDR1 and CDR2: KGHSH and LQKENI. Trimming removed 8 bases at V and 4 bases at J, with 14 bases between. This CDR3 has 13 amino acids. Here the CDR3 reads CASHPRVGETQYF. CDR3 DNA: TGTGCCAGCCACCCGAGGGTAGGAGAGACCCAGTACTTC.

The V call is TRBV20-1, the J call TRBJ1-2; D remains ambiguous. With 5 bases removed from V and 5 bases from J, the gap between germline ends came to 9 bases. Germline CDR1 DFQATT, CDR2 SNEGSKA (reference sequence). The CDR3 covers 11 residues. This CDR3 is CSAGAGYGYTF. The CDR3 nucleotides read TGCAGTGCTGGAGCGGGTTATGGCTACACCTTC.

This clone was recorded a few times. V gene TRBV19 combines with J gene TRBJ2-7, with D possibly being TRBD2 (6 bases). The CDR3 is 12 amino acids. The V gene lost 6 bases and the J gene lost 7 bases, with 13 bases spanning the gap. Germline loops: CDR1 LNHDA, CDR2 SQIVND (reference sequence). CDR3 coding DNA: TGTGCCAGTAGGGAGGGCCTGGGGGAGCAGTACTTC. Amino acid sequence: CASREGLGEQYF.

The chain carries TRBV13 and TRBJ1-5; 8 bases are shared with TRBD1. Germline assignment: CDR1 PRHDT and CDR2 FYEKMQ (reference sequence). With 8 bases clipped from V and 7 bases from J, the junction kept 7 bases outside the gene matches. The CDR3 totals 13 residues. The CDR3 nucleotides read TGTGCCAGCGCAGCGGACAGGGACCAGCCCCAGCATTTT. The encoded protein is CASAADRDQPQHF. The entire variable domain, with the rest obtained from reference TRBV13 and TRBJ1-5, is as follows: AAGVIQSPRHLIKEKRETATLKCYPIPRHDTVYWYQQGPGQDPQFLISFYEKMQSDKGSIPDRFSAQQFSDYHSELNMSSLELGDSALYFCASAADRDQPQHFGDGTRLSIL.

This clone was detected only a few times. The rearrangement joins TRBV7-9 to TRBJ2-3; TRBD1 matches at 10 bases. The CDR3 consists of 16 residues. Losses at the gene ends were 1 base for V and 2 bases for J; bases not matched to a gene: 3. Per germline, CDR1 SEHNR and CDR2 FQNEAQ (reference sequence). This CDR3 reads CASSLGDRGSTDTQYF. In DNA form, the CDR3 reads TGTGCCAGCAGCTTAGGGGACAGGGGTTCCACAGATACGCAGTATTTT.

This clone was recorded a few times. V usage is TRBV6-7 and J usage is TRBJ2-1, with TRBD2 as a possible D gene (6 bases). TRBV6-7 is an ORF, with its function uncertain. The CDR3 runs 16 residues. V was cut by 0 bases and J by 8 bases, with 17 bases left in between. The CDR3 is CASSYSGGGILHEQFF. The CDR3 DNA sequence: TGTGCCAGCAGTTACTCGGGGGGAGGCATCTTACATGAGCAGTTCTTC.

V is TRBV5-1 and J is TRBJ1-2, with D possibly matching TRBD1 (6 bases). Trimming shortened V by 5 bases and J by 6 bases, and 8 bases separated the two germline ends. Germline V gene sequence: CDR1 SGHRS, CDR2 YFSETQ. The length of the CDR3 is 11 residues. The CDR3, as DNA: TGCGCCAGCAGGGGGGCTGATGGCTACACCTTC. Protein sequence: CASRGADGYTF.

There are a few counts of this clone. The chain couples TRBV28 to TRBJ1-1; perhaps TRBD1 as D (6 bases). The CDR3 is made up of 15 amino acids. Trimming left V 3 bases short and J 1 base short, with 12 bases between. Germline lookup yields CDR1 MDHEN and CDR2 SYDVKM. In DNA form, the CDR3 reads TGTGCCAGCAGTTTTTTTGGGGGCAAGAACACTGAAGCTTTCTTT. Translated: CASSFFGGKNTEAFF.

The chain carries TRBV28 and TRBJ1-2; maybe TRBD1 (6 bases). Germline V lookup: CDR1 MDHEN, CDR2 SYDVKM. Trimming took 2 bases from V and 7 from J, leaving 14 bases between them. CDR3 size: 14 residues. The CDR3 region is CASSLGWGPGGYTF. DNA of the CDR3: TGTGCCAGCAGTTTAGGCTGGGGGCCGGGTGGCTACACCTTC.

The sample holds a few counts of this clone. The V gene is TRBV27, the J gene TRBJ2-1; 8 bases are shared with TRBD1. After removal of 3 bases from V and 8 bases from J, the junction contained 15 bases not matched to a gene. This CDR3 is 17 amino acids long. Germline assignment: CDR1 MNHEY and CDR2 SMNVEV (reference sequence). The CDR3 DNA reads as TGTGCCAGCAGTTTGACAGGGGCGTCCCCTCTTGTCGATGAGCAGTTCTTC. Amino acids: CASSLTGASPLVDEQFF.

The gene calls are TRBV30 and TRBJ2-4, with 14 bases fitting TRBD2. From germline, CDR1 is GTSNPN and CDR2 SVGIG (reference sequence). CDR3 size: 16 residues. The ends lost 0 bases at V and 7 bases at J; junction bases unmatched: 5. The CDR3 region has the DNA TGTGCCTGGAGTGTTGGGACTAGCGGGAGACGTAACATTCAGTACTTC. Amino acids: CAWSVGTSGRRNIQYF.

The chain joins TRBV28 to TRBJ1-1, with D hard to call. The CDR3 length is 11 residues. Germline loops: CDR1 MDHEN, CDR2 SYDVKM. V dropped 3 bases and J dropped 4 bases, with 3 bases sitting between them. The CDR3 DNA reads as TGTGCCAGCAGTTTTATCACTGAAGCTTTCTTT. Protein: CASSFITEAFF.

This clone has only a few counts. V gene TRBV18 combines with J gene TRBJ2-1, with D maybe TRBD1 (5 bases). CDR1 is KGHSH and CDR2 is LQKENI in the germline V gene. Trimming stripped 6 bases from V and 3 bases from J, with 15 bases between. This CDR3 contains 15 residues. In DNA, the CDR3 is TGTGCCAGCTCGCTAGGTCAGGGCATCTACAATGAGCAGTTCTTC. It yields the protein CASSLGQGIYNEQFF.

The chain joins TRBV5-1 to TRBJ2-5, with 8 bases identical to TRBD2. Germline assignment: CDR1 SGHRS and CDR2 YFSETQ. The CDR3 has 13 amino acids. With 5 bases clipped from V and 4 bases from J, the junction kept 4 bases outside the gene matches. The CDR3 nucleotides read TGCGCCAGCAGTGTGCTAGCGGGAGAGACCCAGTACTTC. Its translation is CASSVLAGETQYF.

V and J are TRBV30 and TRBJ2-1, with TRBD1 identical over 10 bases. CDR1 and CDR2 (germline): GTSNPN, SVGIG (reference sequence). V gave up 3 bases and J gave up 6 bases; unmatched junction bases: 2. The CDR3 consists of 13 residues. The CDR3 nucleotides are TGTGCCTGGAGGGGGACAGGGGTCAATGAGCAGTTCTTC. Translating gives CAWRGTGVNEQFF.

The rearrangement uses TRBV27 and TRBJ1-4; 7 bases are a match to TRBD1. V was clipped by 6 bases and J by 0 bases; unmatched bases: 13. Germline V gives CDR1 MNHEY, CDR2 SMNVEV (reference sequence). The CDR3 consists of 18 residues. DNA for the CDR3: TGTGCCAGCAGAAAAAGACAGGGAGTAAGCTCAACTAATGAAAAACTGTTTTTT. Protein: CASRKRQGVSSTNEKLFF.

This clone was picked up a small number of times. This chain uses TRBV28 with TRBJ2-5; weak D call: TRBD2 (5 bases). The CDR3 loop spans 16 amino acids. The germline gives CDR1 MDHEN, CDR2 SYDVKM. The V and J ends lost 8 bases and 0 bases respectively, with 19 bases between them. CDR3 loop: CASPPPGSRYQETQYF. In DNA, the CDR3 is TGTGCCAGCCCCCCACCGGGAAGTCGGTACCAAGAGACCCAGTACTTC.

The chain links TRBV27 to TRBJ2-7, with 8 bases fitting TRBD2. V lost 2 bases to trimming and J lost 2 bases; unmatched junction nucleotides: 5. Germline CDR1 and CDR2: MNHEY and SMNVEV (reference sequence). There are 15 residues in the CDR3. Written as DNA, the CDR3 is TGTGCCAGCAGTTTAATAGCGGGAAGTCCCTACGAGCAGTACTTC. Amino acids: CASSLIAGSPYEQYF.

This clone was seen a handful of times. This rearrangement joins TRBV4-3 to TRBJ2-7; D not certain. The V gene lost 0 bases and the J gene lost 2 bases, with 11 bases spanning the gap. The CDR3 sequence is 15 residues long. Germline V gene lookup returns CDR1 LGHNA and CDR2 YSLEER. The CDR3 nucleotides read TGCGCCAGCAGCCAAGAGTTCAGACTGACCTACGAGCAGTACTTC. It is translated as CASSQEFRLTYEQYF.

The chain combines TRBV7-8 with TRBJ2-1; 8 nucleotides agree with TRBD1. The CDR3 extends over 16 amino acids. V was clipped by 0 bases and J by 9 bases; unmatched bases: 10. Germline V gene lookup returns CDR1 SGHVS and CDR2 FQNEAQ. The CDR3 DNA is TGTGCCAGCAGCTTAGCGGACAGGGTGCGAGGTGGTGAGCAGTTCTTC. It encodes CASSLADRVRGGEQFF.

This clone came up a few times. The chain carries TRBV4-1 and TRBJ2-6; 12 nucleotides match TRBD2. The trim removed 3 bases at V and 6 bases at J, leaving 6 bases unmatched. The CDR3 contains 17 residues. The germline gives CDR1 MGHRA, CDR2 YSYEKL. The CDR3 sequence is CASSQGLAGFEANVLTF. CDR3 coding DNA: TGCGCCAGCAGCCAGGGACTAGCGGGTTTTGAGGCCAACGTCCTGACTTTC.